One sample yielded the 20 T cell receptor beta chains listed below, sequenced in a study of T cell clonality in common variable immunodeficiency. Generated by immunoSEQ multiplex PCR, the TCRdb table keeps only in-frame clones and is missing some. The specimen has approximately 58,000 clones, none found just once. Sequencing was done on a sample of peripheral blood mononuclear cells. The source of these receptors is a person aged 18-70 years in good health.

This clone turned up a few times. Sequencing ends 3 residues short of the CDR3 end; the germline J gene provides the rest. This chain joins TRBV2 and TRBJ1-5; maybe TRBD1 (5 bases). The V end lost 6 bases, the J end lost 6 bases, and 18 bases lay between the germline ends. Germline CDR1 and CDR2: SNHLY and FYNNEI. The CDR3 length is 15 residues. Incomplete CDR3 DNA: TGTGCCAGCAGGGTGGCGGCAGGGAGGGTTCAGCCC. This sequence encodes CASRVAAGRVQP. The whole CDR3 reads CASRVAAGRVQPQHF.

Many counts were recorded for this clone. The read is 3 residues too short to cover the CDR3 end, so that end is filled in from the germline J gene. The gene calls are TRBV5-4 and TRBJ2-1; a possible D gene is TRBD2 (5 bases). The CDR3 is made up of 14 amino acids. From germline, CDR1 is SGHNT and CDR2 YYREEE (reference sequence). V was pared by 0 bases and J by 9 bases, with 13 bases between. The covered CDR3 bases are TGTGCCAGCAGCTTGGACTTGGGTGAGGGTGAG. Amino acid sequence: CASSLDLGEGE. The CDR3 as a whole reads CASSLDLGEGEQFF. The full variable domain, rest sourced from reference TRBV5-4 and TRBJ2-1, is ETGVTQSPTHLIKTRGQQVTLRCSSQSGHNTVSWYQQALGQGPQFIFQYYREEENGRGNFPPRFSGLQFPNYSSELNVNALELDDSALYLCASSLDLGEGEQFFGPGTRLTVL.

This clone was found many times. The CDR3 end is not reached by the read, which stops 3 residues before it; the germline J gene fills it in. The chain joins TRBV5-1 to TRBJ2-1, with D possibly TRBD2 on 5 matching bases. The CDR3 extends over 17 amino acids. In germline, CDR1 is SGHRS, CDR2 YFSETQ. The ends were cut back, 0 bases at V and 3 bases at J, with 16 bases in the middle. The CDR3 sequence is CASSLDMGRRGYNEQFF. The CDR3 bases that were read are TGCGCCAGCAGCTTGGATATGGGGAGACGGGGCTACAATGAG.

This clone showed up just a few times. The CDR3 is cut off 3 residues early in the read; its end comes from the germline J gene. The chain is built from TRBV2 and TRBJ1-5, with 7 nucleotides matching TRBD1. The CDR3 contains 13 residues. Germline CDR1 reads SNHLY; CDR2 reads FYNNEI. V gave up 5 bases and J gave up 4 bases; unmatched junction bases: 2. CDR3 residues: CASSRDSNQPQHF. CDR3 bases read: TGTGCCAGCAGTCGGGACAGTAATCAGCCC.

This clone is categorized as large. Read coverage stops 3 residues before the CDR3 terminus; the germline J gene supplies the remainder. This rearrangement joins TRBV5-1 to TRBJ2-2; TRBD1 matches 7 bases. This CDR3 is built from 15 residues. V was clipped by 3 bases and J by 5 bases; unmatched bases: 7. Germline CDR1 is SGHRS and CDR2 is YFSETQ. CDR3: CASSSWDSVTGELFF. Incomplete CDR3 DNA: TGCGCCAGCAGCTCCTGGGACAGCGTGACCGGGGAG.

The table lists this clone with many counts. With the read ending 3 residues before the CDR3 end, the germline J gene is used to fill in that end. This chain uses TRBV7-7 with TRBJ2-5, with 9 bases fitting TRBD1. Germline V gives CDR1 SSHAT, CDR2 FNYEAQ (reference sequence). The CDR3 has 15 amino acids. The ends lost 4 bases at V and 5 bases at J; junction bases unmatched: 8. The CDR3 spells CASSSTGQGVETQYF. CDR3 DNA, as far as it was read: TGTGCCAGCAGCTCCACGGGACAGGGTGTGGAGACC.

A note on this clone: With the read ending 3 residues before the CDR3 end, the germline J gene is used to fill in that end. The chain employs TRBV19 and TRBJ2-5; no reliable D call. Trimming took 1 base from V and 1 from J, leaving 7 bases between them. The CDR3 runs to 14 residues. Germline V lookup: CDR1 LNHDA, CDR2 SQIVND (reference sequence). Incomplete CDR3 DNA: TGTGCCAGTAGTATAGGCGGTGCCCAAGAGACC. It yields the protein CASSIGGAQET. From start to end, the CDR3 is CASSIGGAQETQYF. The full variable domain, completed using reference TRBV19 and TRBJ2-5, is DGGITQSPKYLFRKEGQNVTLSCEQNLNHDAMYWYRQDPGQGLRLIYYSQIVNDFQKGDIAEGYSVSREKKESFPLTVTSAQKNPTAFYLCASSIGGAQETQYFGPGTRLLVL.

This clone came up many times. The CDR3 extends 3 residues past the end of the read, so its final part is completed from the germline J gene. The chain carries TRBV6-1 and TRBJ2-3; D gene ambiguous. V lost 0 bases and J 6 bases, leaving 13 bases between the germline ends. This CDR3 is 15 amino acids long. The germline CDR1 and CDR2 sequences are MNHNS and SASEGT. The CDR3 loop is CASSEAGTTTDTQYF. CDR3 bases read: TGTGCCAGCAGTGAAGCGGGCACCACAACGGATACG.

This clone was counted ten times or more. CDR3 bases read: TGTGCCAGCAGCGAGGAACAGGGGAATGAG. Protein: CASSEEQGNE. The entire CDR3 reads CASSEEQGNEQFF. The gene calls are TRBV2 and TRBJ2-1, with 7 bases aligning to TRBD1. The CDR3 end lies 3 residues beyond the end of the read and is filled in from the germline J gene. The CDR3 is 13 residues long. The trim removed 6 bases at V and 7 bases at J, leaving 6 bases unmatched. Germline values: CDR1 SNHLY, CDR2 FYNNEI.

This clone has a count of ten or more. The read comes to an end 3 residues before the CDR3 does, leaving the germline J gene to fill in the end. This chain uses TRBV6-2 or TRBV6-3 with TRBJ1-5; possibly TRBD1 for D (6 bases). Trimming stripped 8 bases from V and 4 bases from J, with 18 bases between. The germline CDR1 and CDR2 sequences are MNHEY and SVGEGT. This CDR3 contains 15 residues. The covered CDR3 bases are TGTGCCAGCGTTAAAATTGGGGGCCAGAATCAGCCC. It yields the protein CASVKIGGQNQP. In full, the CDR3 is CASVKIGGQNQPQHF.

This clone was seen ten or more times. The CDR3 goes on 3 residues after the read ends, and that part is filled in from the germline J gene. The chain links TRBV2 to TRBJ2-2; TRBD2 matches at 8 bases. Germline V lookup: CDR1 SNHLY, CDR2 FYNNEI. The CDR3 sequence is 17 residues long. V gave up 2 bases and J gave up 7 bases; unmatched junction bases: 12. The CDR3 spells CASSERGGGPDGGELFF. The DNA read from the CDR3 is TGTGCCAGCAGTGAACGGGGGGGAGGGCCGGATGGCGGGGAG.

This clone was picked up many times. The sequence runs out 3 residues before the end of the CDR3; the remainder is reconstructed from the germline J gene. The chain employs TRBV7-2 and TRBJ2-2; TRBD2 matches 8 bases. There are 14 residues in the CDR3. Germline V lookup: CDR1 SGHTA, CDR2 FQGNSA. The V and J ends lost 4 bases and 4 bases, in that order; junction bases with no gene match: 2. The CDR3 protein is CASSSGTSTGELFF. CDR3 DNA, as far as it was read: TGTGCCAGCAGCTCCGGGACTAGCACCGGGGAG.

This clone was seen repeatedly, ten times or more. The DNA read from the CDR3 is TGCGCCAGCAGTGAGACTGCAACCTACGAG. As protein: CASSETATYE. The full CDR3 reads CASSETATYEQYF. The chain links TRBV10-1 to TRBJ2-7, with D unresolved. The read is 3 residues too short to cover the CDR3 end, so that end is filled in from the germline J gene. Germline V gene sequence: CDR1 WNHNN, CDR2 SYGVQD (reference sequence). The CDR3 has 13 amino acids. The V gene lost 2 bases and the J gene lost 2 bases, with 7 bases spanning the gap.

At least ten counts were recorded for this clone. CDR3 sequence reads: CASSLGGGNSPLHF. The covered CDR3 bases are TGCGCCAGCAGCTTGGGAGGGGGAAATTCACCC. The chain uses TRBV5-1 and TRBJ1-6; weak D call: TRBD1 (6 bases). The CDR3 end falls 3 residues outside the read, so it is completed with the germline J gene. The germline V and J ends were trimmed by 0 bases and 7 bases, with 8 bases remaining between them. The CDR3 covers 14 residues. Germline values: CDR1 SGHRS, CDR2 YFSETQ.

There are many counts of this clone. The CDR3 is cut off 3 residues early in the read; its end comes from the germline J gene. This rearrangement joins TRBV19 to TRBJ1-4, with D tentatively TRBD1 (6 bases). Trimming left V 9 bases short and J 3 bases short, with 11 bases between. CDR1 LNHDA and CDR2 SQIVND come from the germline V gene (reference sequence). This CDR3 is built from 13 residues. The covered CDR3 bases are TGTGCCAGCATGGACAGCTCTAATGAAAAA. Translation gives CASMDSSNEK. The CDR3, in full, reads CASMDSSNEKLFF.

This clone has ten or more counts. The read gets to within 3 residues of the CDR3 end, and the germline J gene fills in the rest. J is TRBJ1-1 and V is TRBV7-9; 9 bases line up with TRBD1. J gave up 5 bases and V 5 bases, and 6 bases lay outside the gene matches. There are 14 residues in the CDR3. The germline V gene has CDR1 SEHNR and CDR2 FQNEAQ (reference sequence). The CDR3 is CASSPRGTGTEAFF. The sequenced CDR3 bases are TGTGCCAGCAGCCCTCGAGGGACAGGGACTGAA.

This clone was counted ten times or more. The CDR3 goes on 3 residues after the read ends, and that part is filled in from the germline J gene. This chain links TRBV7-9 with TRBJ1-6; tentative D call: TRBD1 (5 bases). Trimming removed 7 bases at V and 10 bases at J, with 11 bases between. Germline lookup yields CDR1 SEHNR and CDR2 FQNEAQ (reference sequence). This CDR3 spans 12 amino acids. The covered CDR3 bases are TGTGCCAGCAAGTCAGGGTCCTCACCC. It is translated as CASKSGSSP. In full, the CDR3 is CASKSGSSPLHF.

This clone came up many times. The read gets to within 3 residues of the CDR3 end, and the germline J gene fills in the rest. The rearrangement joins TRBV29-1 to TRBJ2-3, with D hard to call. The CDR3 is 13 residues long. The V gene lost 4 bases and the J gene lost 6 bases, with 14 bases spanning the gap. Germline CDR1 reads SQVTM; CDR2 reads ANQGSEA. The CDR3 here is CSVGSLNGDTQYF. The CDR3 DNA, read in part, is TGCAGCGTTGGGTCACTTAACGGGGATACG.

This clone came up many times. The read gets to within 3 residues of the CDR3 end, and the germline J gene fills in the rest. The chain couples TRBV4-2 to TRBJ2-1; weak D call: TRBD1 (6 bases). This CDR3 is built from 14 residues. Deletions cut 0 bases from V and 5 bases from J, with 8 bases between. In germline, CDR1 is LGHNA, CDR2 YNFKEQ. CDR3 DNA (partial): TGTGCCAGCAGCCAAGATCGGGACAACAATGAG. This gives the protein CASSQDRDNNE. The full CDR3 reads CASSQDRDNNEQFF.

This clone was counted ten times or more. Read sequence stops 3 residues before the CDR3 end, and the germline J gene provides the missing end. V and J are TRBV7-3 and TRBJ1-1; 9 positions agree with TRBD1. Germline CDR1 and CDR2: SGHTA and FQGTGA. J gave up 4 bases and V 5 bases, and 14 bases lay outside the gene matches. The CDR3 runs 17 residues. The covered CDR3 bases are TGTGCCAGCAGCCCGTTGGGACAGGGCCGCTTTTCCACTGAA. This encodes CASSPLGQGRFSTE. The whole CDR3 sequence reads CASSPLGQGRFSTEAFF.